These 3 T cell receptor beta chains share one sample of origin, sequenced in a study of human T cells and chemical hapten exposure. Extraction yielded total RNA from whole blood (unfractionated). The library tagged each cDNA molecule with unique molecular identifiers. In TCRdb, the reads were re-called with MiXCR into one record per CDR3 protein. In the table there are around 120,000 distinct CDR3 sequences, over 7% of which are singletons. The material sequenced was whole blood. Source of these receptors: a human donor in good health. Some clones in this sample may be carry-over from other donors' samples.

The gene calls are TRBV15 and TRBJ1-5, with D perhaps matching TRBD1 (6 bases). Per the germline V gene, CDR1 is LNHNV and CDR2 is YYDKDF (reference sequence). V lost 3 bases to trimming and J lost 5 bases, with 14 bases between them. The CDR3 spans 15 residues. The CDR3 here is CATSSVREGDQPQHF. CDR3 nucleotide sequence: TGTGCCACCAGCAGCGTCCGGGAGGGGGATCAGCCCCAGCATTTT.

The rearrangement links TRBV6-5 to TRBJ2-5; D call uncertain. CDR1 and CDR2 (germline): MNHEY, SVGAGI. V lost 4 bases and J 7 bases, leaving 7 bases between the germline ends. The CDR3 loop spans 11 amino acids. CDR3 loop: CASSSPGTQYF. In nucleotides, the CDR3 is TGTGCCAGCAGTTCCCCCGGGACCCAGTACTTC.

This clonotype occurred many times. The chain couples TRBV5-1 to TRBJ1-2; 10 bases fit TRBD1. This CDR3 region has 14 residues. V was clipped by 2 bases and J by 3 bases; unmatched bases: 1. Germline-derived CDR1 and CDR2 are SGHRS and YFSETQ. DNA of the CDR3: TGCGCCAGCAGCTTTGGACAGGGGGACTATGGCTACACCTTC. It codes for CASSFGQGDYGYTF.